Listed here are 16 T cell receptor beta chains from one sample, sequenced in a study of T-cell memory formation after mild COVID-19 (dated by TCRdb to 2020 to 2023). Preparation of the library involved 5' RACE. TCRdb records Illumina NovaSeq 6000 as the sequencer. The public sequencing data were trimmed at Q25 with fastp and processed into clonotypes with MiXCR by TCRdb, which kept only in-frame beta chains. When rows share a CDR3 protein, they turn into one entry using the most common DNA and genes. This sample holds around 300,000 distinct CDR3 sequences; approximately 13% were observed only once. 20% to 25% of the sample goes to the ten largest clones. The specimen was PBMCs or a T cell subset sorted from them (not recorded which). The receptors stem from a man between 18 and 29 years old who had mild COVID-19 (a few samples of this study predate the infection). The sample titles of this study are shuffled in the database, so cell type and time point are left out; the donor was told from shared clones.

This clonotype appeared a few times. J is TRBJ2-2 and V is TRBV11-2, with D tentatively TRBD1 or TRBD2 (7 bases each). This CDR3 spans 15 amino acids. V dropped 4 bases and J dropped 4 bases, with 13 bases sitting between them. The germline V gene encodes CDR1 SGHAT and CDR2 FQNNGV. In nucleotides, the CDR3 is TGTGCCAGCAGCTCTCAGGGGGGGTTCACCGGGGAGCTGTTTTTT. As protein: CASSSQGGFTGELFF.

This chain joins TRBV6-5 and TRBJ2-7; a weak D match, TRBD1 (6 bases). V lost 8 bases and J 1 base, leaving 12 bases between the germline ends. Germline values: CDR1 MNHEY, CDR2 SVGAGI. CDR3 length: 13 amino acids. Here the CDR3 reads CASRQAPSYEQYF. CDR3 sequence (DNA): TGTGCCAGCCGACAGGCGCCTTCCTACGAGCAGTACTTC.

This clonotype was seen ten or more times. As DNA, the CDR3 is TGCGCCAGCAGCCTCTCCGGGGGAACCACAGATACGCAGTATTTT. Amino acids: CASSLSGGTTDTQYF. The chain has TRBV5-1 and TRBJ2-3, with D possibly TRBD2 on 6 matching bases. The CDR3 runs to 15 residues. Trimming cost V 4 bases and J 2 bases, with 14 bases left between them. Germline CDR1 is SGHRS and CDR2 is YFSETQ.

The chain couples TRBV5-1 to TRBJ2-5; D remains unclear. The CDR3 runs to 14 residues. The V end was cut by 1 base, the J end by 1 base, with 8 bases between. The germline CDR1 and CDR2 sequences are SGHRS and YFSETQ. CDR3 DNA: TGCGCCAGCAGCTTGACGGTAGTCCAAGAGACCCAGTACTTC. It translates to CASSLTVVQETQYF.

This clonotype occurred many times. The V call is TRBV4-3, the J call TRBJ2-5; 8 bases are a match to TRBD2. V trimming: 0 bases; J trimming: 9 bases; junction bases outside the gene matches: 9. CDR3 length: 15 amino acids. Germline V CDR1 and CDR2: LGHNA, YSLEER. CDR3 sequence reads: CASSQEFGTRVPQYF. CDR3 sequence (DNA): TGCGCCAGCAGCCAAGAATTTGGGACTAGGGTCCCCCAGTACTTC.

The rearrangement uses TRBV4-2 and TRBJ2-1; the D gene could be TRBD1 or TRBD2 (7 bases each). CDR3 length: 17 amino acids. Germline V gene data show CDR1 as LGHNA and CDR2 as YNFKEQ. V was trimmed by 0 bases and J by 6 bases, leaving 18 bases between them. CDR3 amino acids: CASSQDWGGTVLNEQFF. Here the CDR3 DNA reads TGTGCCAGCAGCCAAGATTGGGGGGGGACAGTGCTCAATGAGCAGTTCTTC.

This clonotype appeared many times. V is TRBV20-1 and J is TRBJ1-6; the D gene is possibly TRBD1 (5 bases). Germline V gene sequence: CDR1 DFQATT, CDR2 SNEGSKA (reference sequence). V lost 1 base to trimming and J lost 8 bases, with 12 bases between them. The CDR3 length is 14 residues. The DNA of the CDR3 is TGCAGTGCTAGAGGTCTCGGGGGAGATTCACCCCTCCACTTT. It encodes CSARGLGGDSPLHF.

This clonotype occurred a few times. The chain links TRBV7-9 to TRBJ1-1; the D is unclear. The CDR3 is made up of 14 amino acids. CDR1 is SEHNR, CDR2 FQNEAQ, per germline (reference sequence). The V end was cut by 5 bases, the J end by 2 bases, with 12 bases between. The CDR3 DNA reads as TGTGCCAGCAGCCCTGACCCGAGAAACACTGAAGCTTTCTTT. It translates to CASSPDPRNTEAFF. The variable domain in full, completed from reference TRBV7-9 and TRBJ1-1, reads DTGVSQNPRHKITKRGQNVTFRCDPISEHNRLYWYRQTLGQGPEFLTYFQNEAQLEKSRLLSDRFSAERPKGSFSTLEIQRTEQGDSAMYLCASSPDPRNTEAFFGQGTRLTVV.

V and J are TRBV12-3 or TRBV12-4 and TRBJ1-5; D not certain. The CDR3 runs 13 residues. Deletions cut 3 bases from V and 6 bases from J, with 9 bases between. The CDR3 reads CASSLSLIQPQHF. The CDR3 nucleotides are TGTGCCAGCAGTTTGTCCCTAATTCAGCCCCAGCATTTT.

V and J are TRBV7-2 and TRBJ1-6; D might be TRBD1 (6 bases). This CDR3 has 14 amino acids. The germline V and J ends were trimmed by 5 bases and 6 bases, with 11 bases remaining between them. Germline CDR1 SGHTA, CDR2 FQGNSA. The CDR3 spells CASSPGGANSPLHF. In nucleotides, the CDR3 is TGTGCCAGCAGCCCGGGGGGGGCTAATTCACCCCTCCACTTT.

The V call is TRBV5-1, the J call TRBJ2-2; a weak D match, TRBD2 (5 bases). Per germline, CDR1 SGHRS and CDR2 YFSETQ. The V and J ends lost 0 bases and 7 bases respectively, with 13 bases between them. The CDR3 has 15 residues. The CDR3 region is CASSLELYGVGELFF. In DNA, the CDR3 is TGCGCCAGCAGCTTGGAATTGTACGGGGTCGGGGAGCTGTTTTTT.

This sequence joins TRBV13 and TRBJ2-7; 8 bases are shared with TRBD2. CDR3 length equals 14 residues. Germline CDR1 is PRHDT and CDR2 is FYEKMQ (reference sequence). The V and J ends lost 6 bases and 7 bases, in that order; junction bases with no gene match: 11. The CDR3: CASRSAGGPREQYF. The CDR3 coding sequence is TGTGCCAGCAGGAGCGCGGGGGGACCCCGGGAGCAGTACTTC. Filled out from reference TRBV13 and TRBJ2-7, the complete variable domain reads AAGVIQSPRHLIKEKRETATLKCYPIPRHDTVYWYQQGPGQDPQFLISFYEKMQSDKGSIPDRFSAQQFSDYHSELNMSSLELGDSALYFCASRSAGGPREQYFGPGTRLTVT.

The sample holds many counts of this clonotype. J is TRBJ2-7 and V is TRBV7-2; D is ambiguous. Germline assignment: CDR1 SGHTA and CDR2 FQGNSA. Trimming cost V 5 bases and J 6 bases, with 20 bases left between them. The CDR3 contains 15 residues. CDR3 in DNA: TGTGCCAGCAGCCGCCGGGTCGCTCTTCCTACCGAGCAGTACTTC. Its protein product is CASSRRVALPTEQYF.

The chain is built from TRBV7-7 and TRBJ2-1, with 8 bases fitting TRBD2. Trimming removed 1 base from V and 9 bases from J; junction bases left unmatched: 11. The CDR3 length is 16 residues. Germline lookup yields CDR1 SSHAT and CDR2 FNYEAQ (reference sequence). In DNA form, the CDR3 reads TGTGCCAGCAGCTTAGATAGCGGGGTGAAGGTCGGTGAGCAGTTCTTC. Its translation: CASSLDSGVKVGEQFF.

The J gene is TRBJ2-1, the V gene TRBV9, with 9 bases matching TRBD2. The CDR3 is made up of 22 amino acids. V lost 4 bases and J lost 1; bases outside the gene matches: 24. Per the germline V gene, CDR1 is SGDLS and CDR2 is YYNGEE. The CDR3 DNA reads as TGTGCCAGCAGCCCGGTCTTTCCTAAGCGGGGGGCAACCGTTCTTTCCTACAATGAGCAGTTCTTC. It yields the protein CASSPVFPKRGATVLSYNEQFF.

This clonotype was seen a few times. This chain links TRBV4-3 with TRBJ2-4, with 12 bases identical to TRBD1. The CDR3 has 22 amino acids. Trimming took 1 base from V and 0 from J; bases not matched to a gene: 16. Germline values: CDR1 LGHNA, CDR2 YSLEER. CDR3 sequence (DNA): TGCGCCAGCAGCCAAGGTTGGGGACAGGGGGCACGATTTTCTCTAGCCAAAAACATTCAGTACTTC. This encodes CASSQGWGQGARFSLAKNIQYF.